Each of the 13 T cell receptor beta chains below was sequenced from the same sample in a study of cytomegalovirus exposure and HLA in healthy donors. Vbeta (60) and Jbeta (13) primers were used in the PCR. Produced via immunoSEQ multiplex PCR; TCRdb's table is partial and in-frame only. Altogether tens of thousands of clones are present, approximately 60% being singletons, with the ten largest covering about 22%. The specimen was PBMCs. The source is a woman between 45 and 60 years old in good health and CMV-seropositive.

This clone was seen a few times. The chain combines TRBV10-3 with TRBJ1-2; 7 nucleotides line up with TRBD1. The germline CDR1 and CDR2 sequences are ENHRY and SYGVKD. The V segment lost 7 bases and the J segment 7 bases; nucleotides outside the gene matches: 6. The CDR3 length is 12 residues. The CDR3 sequence: CAITLPGGGYTF. In nucleotides, the CDR3 is TGTGCCATCACCCTGCCAGGGGGTGGCTACACCTTC.

The chain combines TRBV7-9 with TRBJ2-7; D remains unclear. In germline, CDR1 is SEHNR, CDR2 FQNEAQ (reference sequence). Trimming removed 2 bases from V and 0 bases from J, with 8 bases in between. The CDR3 spans 14 residues. The CDR3 spells CASSLLESSYEQYF. In nucleotides, the CDR3 is TGTGCCAGCAGCTTATTGGAGAGCTCCTACGAGCAGTACTTC.

The J gene is TRBJ1-1, the V gene TRBV7-2, with 7 positions matching TRBD1. The CDR3 has 14 amino acids. CDR1 and CDR2 (germline): SGHTA, FQGNSA. V was clipped by 8 bases and J by 2 bases; unmatched bases: 8. The CDR3 protein is CASQQGLSNTEAFF. CDR3 DNA sequence: TGTGCCAGCCAACAGGGGCTATCAAACACTGAAGCTTTCTTT.

The sample holds many counts of this clone. The chain joins TRBV9 to TRBJ2-3, with D maybe TRBD2 (7 bases). CDR1 and CDR2 (germline): SGDLS, YYNGEE. The CDR3 has 16 residues. Deletions cut 0 bases from V and 5 bases from J, with 16 bases between. CDR3 region: CASSVEGGGLLDTQYF. The DNA of the CDR3 is TGTGCCAGCAGCGTAGAGGGGGGGGGCCTTTTAGATACGCAGTATTTT. The variable domain in full, completed from reference TRBV9 and TRBJ2-3, reads DSGVTQTPKHLITATGQRVTLRCSPRSGDLSVYWYQQSLDQGLQFLIQYYNGEERAKGNILERFSAQQFPDLHSELNLSSLELGDSALYFCASSVEGGGLLDTQYFGPGTRLTVL.

The chain has TRBV7-8 and TRBJ1-6; D uncertain. With 6 bases removed from V and 5 bases from J, the gap between germline ends came to 14 bases. The germline CDR1 and CDR2 sequences are SGHVS and FQNEAQ. The CDR3 is 15 residues long. The CDR3 sequence is CASSSEVVDNSPLHF. As DNA, the CDR3 is TGTGCCAGCAGTTCCGAGGTAGTCGATAATTCACCCCTCCACTTT.

This chain connects TRBV9 to TRBJ2-3, with D unclear. Trimming took 0 bases from V and 0 from J, leaving 11 bases between them. The CDR3 contains 16 residues. CDR1 is SGDLS and CDR2 is YYNGEE in the germline V gene. The CDR3 DNA reads as TGTGCCAGCAGCGTAGCCGTCACAGTAAGCACAGATACGCAGTATTTT. It codes for CASSVAVTVSTDTQYF.

The chain carries TRBV29-1 and TRBJ2-7; TRBD2 might be the D (5 bases). The CDR3 contains 13 residues. Germline loops: CDR1 SQVTM, CDR2 ANQGSEA. V gave up 5 bases and J gave up 0 bases, with 11 bases separating them. The CDR3 nucleotides are TGCAGCGTTCTTCTTAGCGTCTCCTACGAGCAGTACTTC. It specifies CSVLLSVSYEQYF.

This clone occurred a few times. The chain carries TRBV6-5 and TRBJ2-7; possible D gene TRBD2, 8 bases. V lost 7 bases and J lost 3, with 16 bases in between. Germline V lookup: CDR1 MNHEY, CDR2 SVGAGI. The length of the CDR3 is 14 residues. The DNA for the CDR3 is TGTGCCAGCACCGACAGGGCGGGAGGCTACGAGCAGTACTTC. It specifies CASTDRAGGYEQYF.

The chain links TRBV5-1 to TRBJ1-1; D remains ambiguous. The V end was cut by 3 bases, the J end by 2 bases, with 8 bases between. CDR3 length equals 13 residues. Germline loops: CDR1 SGHRS, CDR2 YFSETQ. CDR3 region: CASSSGSNTEAFF. In DNA, the CDR3 is TGCGCCAGCAGCTCGGGATCTAACACTGAAGCTTTCTTT.

The rearrangement uses TRBV30 and TRBJ2-2; D call uncertain. This CDR3 is built from 12 residues. CDR1 and CDR2 (germline): GTSNPN, SVGIG (reference sequence). Trimming removed 4 bases from V and 8 bases from J, with 11 bases in between. The CDR3 here is CAWTGIPGELFF. The CDR3 DNA reads TGTGCCTGGACGGGTATCCCGGGGGAGCTGTTTTTT.

V is TRBV27 and J is TRBJ1-1; D is unresolved. V lost 2 bases and J lost 1, with 8 bases in between. The CDR3 sequence is 14 residues long. The V gene's germline CDR1 is MNHEY and CDR2 SMNVEV (reference sequence). In DNA form, the CDR3 reads TGTGCCAGCAGTTTAGGTCAACAGAACACTGAAGCTTTCTTT. Its protein is CASSLGQQNTEAFF.

The DNA of the CDR3 is TGTGCCAGCACCACTAGCGGGGGAGAATACGAGCAGTACTTC. Its protein product is CASTTSGGEYEQYF. The gene calls are TRBV7-2 and TRBJ2-7; 11 positions agree with TRBD2. Looked up from germline, CDR1 is SGHTA and CDR2 is FQGNSA. The CDR3 loop spans 14 amino acids. Trimming at V came to 7 bases and at J to 4 bases, leaving 6 bases not matched to a gene.

The rearrangement links TRBV4-3 to TRBJ2-7, with D maybe TRBD2 (6 bases). Germline CDR1 is LGHNA and CDR2 is YSLEER. V was clipped by 0 bases and J by 3 bases, with 12 bases between them. There are 15 residues in the CDR3. The CDR3 loop is CASSQDLGGYYEQYF. CDR3 DNA sequence: TGCGCCAGCAGCCAAGATCTGGGGGGTTACTACGAGCAGTACTTC.